The clone carrying this T cell receptor beta chain was recorded a few times. Antigen unknown. The data were taken from a study of beta chain features in type 1 diabetes. In the study overall: Similarity in age, gender and cell yields was seen between patients and healthy donors. Findings and caveats of the study: The question of HLA type influencing TCRB rearrangement was one that remained unresolved here. More deletions and fewer insertions at VDJ junctions were seen in type 1 diabetes patients. TCRB CDR3 length was moderately but significantly reduced in all four CD4+ subsets of Type 1 diabetes patients.

Expressed TCRB transcripts were sequenced because the entire RNA isolate underwent reverse transcription. Naive, central memory and regulatory T cell samples came to a mean of roughly 3.9 million reads. Clones were sequenced by immunoSEQ multiplex PCR, and TCRdb holds only the in-frame ones, with some missing. The repertoire has around 150,000 clones, more than 60% of them found once; the top ten carry roughly 0.092%. The TCR originated in a man aged 25 to 40 with type 1 diabetes. The source material was naive CD4+ T cells from blood.

DNA of the CDR3: TGTGCCAGCAGCTTAGCATGGGGAAATGAGCAGTTCTTC. The encoded protein is CASSLAWGNEQFF. The rearrangement joins TRBV7-9 to TRBJ2-1; D unclear. Trimming pared 0 bases from V and 7 bases from J, leaving 7 bases between. The CDR3 contains 13 residues. Germline lookup yields CDR1 SEHNR and CDR2 FQNEAQ (reference sequence).